This entry is about one T cell receptor (beta chain). Its antigen remains undetermined. Base quality data are lacking; no much larger clone is found one base away. This record comes from a study of shared clonotypes between healthy human individuals (dated by TCRdb to about 2020). The study in broad terms: The cohort included three men and two women between 18 and 49 years of age. For each donor, CD4 naive and CD4 memory were each given three plates, CD8 naive was given two plates, and CD8 memory was given one plate. The study deeply sequenced blood TCR repertoires of five healthy adults to estimate repertoire size and the extent of clonotype sharing between individuals. To increase sequencing depth and limit assay-specific biases, different laboratories used diverse techniques to prepare libraries and sequence TCR repertoires. Per donor, leukapheresis produced somewhere between about 0.85 and 10 billion PBMCs.

The donors were healthy, HIV-negative adults with no recently reported acute infections or vaccinations. Every donor was a Caucasian adult residing in Nashville, Tennessee, USA. CD4+ T cells were enriched through magnetic negative selection, after which naive cells were positively selected on CD45RA and the remaining negative fraction served as the memory subset. Blood was obtained by leukapheresis, after which PBMCs were separated by Ficoll-Histopaque density gradient centrifugation and cryopreserved in liquid nitrogen vapor phase. Analytical flow cytometry was used to check the purity and quantity of every magnetically sorted T cell population. Genomic DNA was isolated from each sorted fraction and quantified by UV absorbance on a Nanodrop 2000c. Broader findings and caveats from the paper: Sharing across a few donors was observed for approximately 5% of naive CD4, 3% to 3.5% of naive CD8, over 2% of memory CD4, and around 0.42% of memory CD8 clonotypes. Incomplete sequencing was indicated by rarefaction of sorted-subset datasets, despite the large sequencing depth. Naive subsets generally had larger estimated clonotype richness than memory subsets did. Pairwise subsampling indicated that sequencing depth was expected to affect the degree of clonotype sharing among donors. Clonotypes shared by all four sorted-subset donors showed higher generation probabilities than non-shared clonotypes. Sampling was restricted to blood, and TCR repertoires in tissues likely differ from the TCR repertoires found in blood. Because the study included only a small number of donors, the genetic and exposure-history diversity represented was limited.

Using the deep immunoSEQ assay, multiplex PCR amplified TCR CDR3 regions from genomic DNA. Genomic DNA extracted from each cell subset was distributed evenly over all wells of several immunoSEQ 96-well plates, and each plate served as one replicate. For sorted subsets, about 200 ng genomic DNA, equal to 30,000 or so T cell genomes, was loaded into each replicate PCR. Purified libraries were quantified with a Qubit 3.0 fluorometer, sized on a Bioanalyzer 2100, and re-quantified with the KAPA Library Quantification kit. Every immunoSEQ 96-well plate was sequenced on a separate single-read 150-cycle Illumina NextSeq 550 flow cell. In the paper's pipeline: Because only junctional sequences without quality scores were contained in the immunoSEQ output, filtering matching that applied to full-length reads could not be performed. Sequences were annotated with PyIR, a Python wrapper for IgBLAST v1.9, using IMGT germline references to assign V/J genes and CDR3. Reads were removed for weak V/J assignments (E-value above 1e-6), missing CDR3, stop codons, out-of-frame junctions, or ambiguous translated residues. V3J clonotypes were defined as sequences sharing an identical inferred V gene, J gene, and CDR3 amino acid sequence. Percentage overlap between repertoires was computed as shared unique clonotypes divided by the size of the smaller repertoire. Repertoire richness was assessed with RTK rarefaction, the Chao1 estimator, and Recon v2.1 estimates of unobserved clonotypes. For all TCRbeta clonotypes obtained by the gDNA method from several donors, generation probabilities were computed with OLGA. TCRdb obtained this table from immuneACCESS and retained in-frame rearrangements with V and J assigned. These tables miss some clones; where compared with another copy, unresolved V genes account for less than half of the shortfall, and the remainder is unexplained. The DNA gave D and trimming, while V, J and clone size come from that table. Across this sample there are around 1.5 million clones, with roughly 98% seen only once. Clones ranked in the top ten supply around 0.45% of the sample.

The origin of this receptor is a man aged 25 to 40 in good health. Specimen: naive CD4+ T cells sorted from blood. The meaning of the sample's cell subset or site label: CD45RA+ positively selected.

CDR3 loop: CASSGGGAGGYNEQFF. The nucleotides read TGCGCCAGCAGCGGTGGGGGAGCGGGAGGATACAATGAGCAGTTCTTC. The rearrangement joined TRBV5-1 to TRBJ2-1; 9 bases in between match TRBD2. V is pruned by 4 bases and J by 4 bases, leaving 9 bases of the junction without a gene match. The CDR3 sequence holds 16 residues, the cysteine and phenylalanine included. The only DNA kept is the CDR3, 48 bases in frame from the first base. CDR1 and CDR2 were assigned from the germline V gene as SGHRS and YFSETQ.